Each of the 2 T cell receptor beta chains below was sequenced from the same sample in a study of shared clonotypes between healthy human individuals. Using immunoSEQ multiplex PCR, the repertoire was profiled, and TCRdb retains in-frame clones only, with some absent. This table holds hundreds of thousands of clones, approximately 96% found once. Naive CD8 cells comprised CD45RO-negative, CCR7-positively selected cells, excluding terminally differentiated effector memory CD45RA+ cells. The sample comprised naive CD8+ T cells sorted from blood. Receptors originate from a woman aged 25 to 45 in good health.

CDR3 bases: TGTGCCAGCAGCGTACGGGGCGCAGGAGAGACCCAGTACTTC. This gives the protein CASSVRGAGETQYF. V usage is TRBV9 and J usage is TRBJ2-5, with D perhaps assigned TRBD1 or TRBD2 (5 bases each). The V gene's germline CDR1 is SGDLS and CDR2 YYNGEE. CDR3 length: 14 residues. Trimming left V 1 base short and J 4 bases short, with 11 bases between.

This clone was observed a single time. This chain uses TRBV28 with TRBJ1-1; D not certain. Trimming left V 6 bases short and J 3 bases short, with 14 bases between. The germline V gene encodes CDR1 MDHEN and CDR2 SYDVKM. The CDR3 has 14 residues. The DNA of the CDR3 is TGTGCCAGCAGCAATGGCGGGGAACACACTGAAGCTTTCTTT. This codes for CASSNGGEHTEAFF.